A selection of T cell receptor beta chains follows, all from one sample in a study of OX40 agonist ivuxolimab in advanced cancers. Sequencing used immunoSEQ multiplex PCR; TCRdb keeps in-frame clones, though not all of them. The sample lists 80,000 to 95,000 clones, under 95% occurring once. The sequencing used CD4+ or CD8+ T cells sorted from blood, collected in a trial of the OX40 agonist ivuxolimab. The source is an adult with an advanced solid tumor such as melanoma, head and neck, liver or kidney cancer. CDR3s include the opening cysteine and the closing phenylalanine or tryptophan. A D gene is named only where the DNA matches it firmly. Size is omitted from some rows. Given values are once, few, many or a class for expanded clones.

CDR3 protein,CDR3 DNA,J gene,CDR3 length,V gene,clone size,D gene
CASSVGTGGNQPQHF,TGTGCCAGCAGCGTCGGGACAGGGGGAAATCAGCCCCAGCATTTT,TRBJ1-5,15,TRBV9,.,TRBD1
CASRLRFRSGYTF,TGTGCCAGCAGGCTACGGTTTCGGTCTGGCTACACCTTC,TRBJ1-2,13,TRBV28,.,.
CAWSTGTGDQPQHF,TGTGCCTGGAGTACCGGGACAGGGGATCAGCCCCAGCATTTT,TRBJ1-5,14,TRBV30,once,TRBD1
CASSLKALAGALGELFF,TGTGCCAGCAGCTTGAAAGCGCTAGCGGGAGCTCTCGGGGAGCTGTTTTTT,TRBJ2-2,17,TRBV5-4,.,TRBD2
CASSPGQLNEKLFF,TGCGCCAGCAGCCCGGGACAGCTTAATGAAAAACTGTTTTTT,TRBJ1-4,14,TRBV5-1,.,TRBD1
CASSPDDRGPYEQYF,TGTGCCAGCAGCCCAGATGACAGGGGCCCCTACGAGCAGTACTTC,TRBJ2-7,15,TRBV4-2,.,TRBD1
CAIRRAGGGYTF,TGTGCCATCCGTAGGGCGGGAGGAGGCTACACCTTC,TRBJ1-2,12,TRBV28,.,.
CASSKRSRQGCTEAFF,TGTGCCAGCAGCAAAAGATCGAGACAGGGCTGCACTGAAGCTTTCTTT,TRBJ1-1,16,TRBV21-1,.,.
CASSPGTRSYGYTF,TGTGCCAGCAGCCCCGGGACAAGGTCCTATGGCTACACCTTC,TRBJ1-2,14,TRBV6-5,.,.
CASSYSLTDTQYF,TGTGCCAGCAGTTACTCCCTAACAGATACGCAGTATTTT,TRBJ2-3,13,TRBV6-5,.,.
CASRERAPSGNTIYF,TGTGCCAGCAGAGAAAGGGCTCCCTCTGGAAACACCATATATTTT,TRBJ1-3,15,TRBV6-1,.,.
CASGTAGYEQYF,TGTGCCAGCGGGACAGCAGGTTACGAGCAGTACTTC,TRBJ2-7,12,TRBV27,once,TRBD1
CASSVALRTDLYGYTF,TGTGCCAGCAGCGTAGCCCTTCGGACAGATCTTTATGGCTACACCTTC,TRBJ1-2,16,TRBV9,.,.
CATSGSSGANVLTF,TGTGCCACCAGCGGTAGCTCTGGGGCCAACGTCCTGACTTTC,TRBJ2-6,14,TRBV15,.,.
CASSLWGQPQHF,TGTGCCAGCAGTTTATGGGGTCAGCCCCAGCATTTT,TRBJ1-5,12,TRBV28,many,.
CASSTGSLEQYF,TGTGCCAGCTCGACTGGTTCCCTCGAGCAGTACTTC,TRBJ2-7,12,TRBV18,few,.
CASSSGTFNTGELFF,TGTGCCAGCAGCTCCGGGACTTTTAACACCGGGGAGCTGTTTTTT,TRBJ2-2,15,TRBV7-6,.,.
CASSPLRWGRGYTF,TGTGCCAGCTCACCACTACGCTGGGGTCGGGGCTACACCTTC,TRBJ1-2,14,TRBV18,once,.
CASSSSYQETQYF,TGTGCCAGTAGTTCATCGTACCAAGAGACCCAGTACTTC,TRBJ2-5,13,TRBV19,.,.
CASSESGWSTGELFF,TGTGCCAGCAGTGAGTCCGGGTGGAGCACCGGGGAGCTGTTTTTT,TRBJ2-2,15,TRBV25-1,.,.
CASRPTGRRYSNQPQHF,TGTGCCAGCAGGCCTACCGGGAGACGATATAGCAATCAGCCCCAGCATTTT,TRBJ1-5,17,TRBV28,.,.
CAWATGGANYGYTF,TGTGCCTGGGCCACCGGGGGAGCTAACTATGGCTACACCTTC,TRBJ1-2,14,TRBV30,.,.
CASSLTQGGHTEAFF,TGTGCCAGCAGCTTAACCCAGGGAGGGCACACTGAAGCTTTCTTT,TRBJ1-1,15,TRBV7-8,.,.
CASWDYVYEQYF,TGTGCCAGCTGGGACTACGTCTACGAGCAGTACTTC,TRBJ2-7,12,TRBV27,once,TRBD2
CAWSVTASEAFF,TGTGCCTGGAGTGTAACGGCCTCTGAAGCTTTCTTT,TRBJ1-1,12,TRBV30,.,.
CASSFRAGGFNEQYF,TGCGCCAGCAGCTTTAGAGCGGGAGGATTCAACGAGCAGTACTTC,TRBJ2-7,15,TRBV5-1,.,TRBD2
CASSYSRRTTDTQYF,TGTGCCAGCAGTTACTCCAGGCGGACCACAGATACGCAGTATTTT,TRBJ2-3,15,TRBV28,.,.
CASSKTGVSSGNTIYF,TGTGCCAGCAGCAAGACAGGGGTTAGCTCTGGAAACACCATATATTTT,TRBJ1-3,16,TRBV7-9,.,TRBD1
CASSSIRTGTTNEKLFF,TGTGCCAGCAGCTCGATACGGACAGGAACAACTAATGAAAAACTGTTTTTT,TRBJ1-4,17,TRBV5-8,.,TRBD1
CASSLAVFLDTQYF,TGCGCCAGCAGCTTGGCTGTGTTCTTAGATACGCAGTATTTT,TRBJ2-3,14,TRBV5-1,once,.
CASSPPMGYGYTF,TGTGCCAGCAGCCCCCCAATGGGCTATGGCTACACCTTC,TRBJ1-2,13,TRBV7-9,few,.
CASSSPRQGVRTGELFF,TGTGCCAGCAGCTCACCCAGGCAGGGGGTGAGGACCGGGGAGCTGTTTTTT,TRBJ2-2,17,TRBV7-2,.,TRBD1
CASSQSMDGSGYF,TGTGCCAGCAGCCAGTCGATGGACGGATCGGGGTATTTT,TRBJ2-3,13,TRBV14,.,.
CASTPGQGMGGTDTQYF,TGTGCCAGCACTCCGGGACAGGGAATGGGGGGCACAGATACGCAGTATTTT,TRBJ2-3,17,TRBV11-2,.,TRBD1
CASSVTDNTDTQYF,TGTGCCAGCAGCGTAACGGATAACACAGATACGCAGTATTTT,TRBJ2-3,14,TRBV9,.,.
CSVADSYEQYF,TGCAGCGTGGCCGACAGCTACGAGCAGTACTTC,TRBJ2-7,11,TRBV29-1,.,.
CASRLGGGNQPQHF,TGTGCCAGCCGATTGGGGGGTGGCAATCAGCCCCAGCATTTT,TRBJ1-5,14,TRBV6-1,once,.
CASSSQGGTEAFF,TGTGCCAGCAGTTCTCAGGGGGGCACTGAAGCTTTCTTT,TRBJ1-1,13,TRBV28,.,TRBD1
CAIRRTGGLGAEAFF,TGTGCCATCAGGAGAACAGGGGGATTGGGGGCTGAAGCTTTCTTT,TRBJ1-1,15,TRBV10-3,.,TRBD1
CASSLGSLKQGRDSYEQYF,TGCGCCAGCAGCTTGGGGTCTCTAAAACAGGGCCGGGACTCCTACGAGCAGTACTTC,TRBJ2-7,19,TRBV5-1,.,.
CASSFARVLLNTEAFF,TGTGCCAGCAGCTTCGCCAGGGTACTATTGAACACTGAAGCTTTCTTT,TRBJ1-1,16,TRBV11-3,.,.
CASSFRGSANYGYTF,TGTGCCAGCAGCTTTCGGGGATCCGCCAACTATGGCTACACCTTC,TRBJ1-2,15,TRBV5-4,.,.
CASLPGAGESYEQYF,TGTGCCAGCCTACCCGGGGCAGGGGAGTCCTACGAGCAGTACTTC,TRBJ2-7,15,TRBV28,.,.